This passage covers 4 T cell receptor beta chains from one sample sequenced in a study of cytomegalovirus exposure and HLA in healthy donors. PCR involved 60 Vbeta and 13 Jbeta primers. The method was immunoSEQ multiplex PCR; TCRdb's version includes in-frame clones alone and lacks a portion of them. The data show about 200,000 clones, 75% to 90% seen once. Sequenced: PBMCs. These receptors were obtained from a woman aged 25-40 years in good health and CMV-seronegative.

V gene TRBV4-2 combines with J gene TRBJ2-5; 10 nucleotides line up with TRBD2. CDR1 is LGHNA, CDR2 YNFKEQ, per germline. The CDR3 loop spans 16 amino acids. With V trimmed by 4 bases and J by 4 bases, 9 bases remained unmatched. CDR3 loop: CASSPQAGGQLETQYF. CDR3 DNA: TGTGCCAGCAGCCCTCAAGCGGGGGGGCAGTTAGAGACCCAGTACTTC.

V usage is TRBV6-5 and J usage is TRBJ2-5; D ambiguous. Germline V gene data show CDR1 as MNHEY and CDR2 as SVGAGI. V was cut by 2 bases and J by 0 bases, with 10 bases left in between. This CDR3 is 15 amino acids long. In DNA, the CDR3 is TGTGCCAGCAGTTACATCGGTGCGTACCAAGAGACCCAGTACTTC. Translation: CASSYIGAYQETQYF.

This chain links TRBV7-6 with TRBJ2-2, with 8 bases lining up with TRBD2. Germline CDR1 and CDR2: SGHVS and FNYEAQ. Trimming at V came to 5 bases and at J to 5 bases, leaving 13 bases not matched to a gene. This CDR3 has 17 amino acids. CDR3 residues: CASSAPRGGAGTGELFF. CDR3 DNA sequence: TGTGCCAGCAGCGCCCCCCGGGGGGGCGCAGGGACCGGGGAGCTGTTTTTT.

This clone has just one count. The rearrangement uses TRBV5-1 and TRBJ1-4; no definite D call. The CDR3 totals 13 residues. Deletions cut 4 bases from V and 6 bases from J, with 10 bases between. Germline CDR1 and CDR2: SGHRS and YFSETQ. This CDR3 is CASSPRGDEKLFF. CDR3 DNA: TGCGCCAGCAGCCCCCGGGGAGATGAAAAACTGTTTTTT.